Presented here are 15 T cell receptor beta chains from one specimen sequenced in a study of cytotoxic CD8 clonotypes in ibrutinib-treated CLL. The table came from immunoSEQ multiplex PCR; TCRdb's copy has only in-frame clones and leaves some out. The sample holds roughly 250,000 clones; 70% are singletons and the top ten take 15%. This specimen was PBMCs, taken after 24 months of ibrutinib treatment. The receptors originated from a human donor with chronic lymphocytic leukemia.

This chain joins TRBV4-2 and TRBJ2-7; 11 nucleotides line up with TRBD1. CDR1 is LGHNA, CDR2 YNFKEQ, per germline. The CDR3 consists of 16 residues. Unmatched junction bases numbered 8, after V lost 0 bases and J lost 7 bases. CDR3 region: CASSQDLGQGVREQYF. CDR3 sequence (DNA): TGTGCCAGCAGCCAAGATCTGGGACAGGGGGTGAGGGAGCAGTACTTC.

V is TRBV5-1 and J is TRBJ2-1; D is uncertain. Trimming removed 7 bases from V and 0 bases from J, with 11 bases in between. CDR1 is SGHRS, CDR2 YFSETQ, per germline. This CDR3 is 14 amino acids long. The CDR3 is CASYDTSSYNEQFF. The CDR3 region has the DNA TGCGCCAGCTATGACACGAGCTCCTACAATGAGCAGTTCTTC. The full variable domain, with the rest looked up from reference TRBV5-1 and TRBJ2-1, is KAGVTQTPRYLIKTRGQQVTLSCSPISGHRSVSWYQQTPGQGLQFLFEYFSETQRNKGNFPGRFSGRQFSNSRSEMNVSTLELGDSALYLCASYDTSSYNEQFFGPGTRLTVL.

This clone was observed a single time. This sequence joins TRBV4-1 and TRBJ2-7, with TRBD1 matching over 8 bases. Germline lookup yields CDR1 MGHRA and CDR2 YSYEKL. The V gene end was trimmed by 1 base and the J gene end by 2 bases; junction bases not matched to a gene: 4. CDR3 size: 15 residues. CDR3 sequence: CASSQGEQGAYEQYF. Written as DNA, the CDR3 is TGCGCCAGCAGCCAAGGGGAACAGGGGGCCTACGAGCAGTACTTC.

This sequence joins TRBV7-9 and TRBJ2-3; no firm D call. The germline V gene has CDR1 SEHNR and CDR2 FQNEAQ (reference sequence). The CDR3 consists of 12 residues. Trimming took off 4 bases at V and 3 bases at J, with 5 bases between the two ends. Here the CDR3 DNA reads TGTGCCAGCAGCTCTAGGACAGATACGCAGTATTTT. Residues: CASSSRTDTQYF. Together with reference TRBV7-9 and TRBJ2-3, the CDR3 gives the full variable domain: DTGVSQNPRHKITKRGQNVTFRCDPISEHNRLYWYRQTLGQGPEFLTYFQNEAQLEKSRLLSDRFSAERPKGSFSTLEIQRTEQGDSAMYLCASSSRTDTQYFGPGTRLTVL.

The rearrangement links TRBV5-6 to TRBJ2-7; D assignment may be TRBD1 or TRBD2 (5 bases each). CDR1 SGHDT and CDR2 YYEEEE come from the germline V gene. CDR3 length: 14 residues. Trimming left V 6 bases short and J 10 bases short, with 23 bases between. The CDR3 sequence is CASNLFGQKGDQYF. In DNA, the CDR3 is TGTGCCAGCAACTTATTTGGACAAAAAGGGGACCAGTACTTC.

This chain's CDR3 is CASSPGDGSYEQYF. As DNA, the CDR3 is TGTGCCAGCAGCCCCGGGGACGGATCCTACGAGCAGTACTTC. The V gene is TRBV7-3, the J gene TRBJ2-7; D might be TRBD1 or TRBD2, each matching 5 bases. Trimming stripped 5 bases from V and 1 base from J, with 12 bases between. The CDR3 is made up of 14 amino acids. Germline CDR1 reads SGHTA; CDR2 reads FQGTGA.

The chain links TRBV4-1 to TRBJ1-1; D gene unclear. Per germline, CDR1 MGHRA and CDR2 YSYEKL. V shed 1 base and J shed 0 bases, with 9 bases lying between them. This CDR3 is built from 15 residues. The CDR3 is CASSQVGLLNTEAFF. CDR3 nucleotides: TGCGCCAGCAGCCAAGTTGGGCTACTGAACACTGAAGCTTTCTTT.

This clone appeared a few times. J is TRBJ1-4 and V is TRBV19, with TRBD1 identical over 9 bases. The CDR3 length is 15 residues. Unmatched junction bases numbered 7, after V lost 1 base and J lost 10 bases. The germline V gene has CDR1 LNHDA and CDR2 SQIVND (reference sequence). CDR3 nucleotides: TGTGCCAGTAGTATAGTATCCACAGGGGGCGGAAAACTGTTTTTT. It encodes CASSIVSTGGGKLFF.

This clone was counted between two and nine times. This chain joins TRBV5-1 and TRBJ2-1; 7 nucleotides align to TRBD1. V gave up 2 bases and J gave up 6 bases; unmatched junction bases: 5. Germline CDR1 SGHRS, CDR2 YFSETQ. The CDR3 consists of 14 residues. CDR3 sequence: CASSLEGALNEQFF. The CDR3 region has the DNA TGCGCCAGCAGCTTAGAGGGGGCCCTCAATGAGCAGTTCTTC.

The V gene is TRBV7-2, the J gene TRBJ1-5; TRBD1 agrees at 8 bases. Losses at the gene ends were 5 bases for V and 7 bases for J; bases not matched to a gene: 7. The germline V gene has CDR1 SGHTA and CDR2 FQGNSA. CDR3 length: 14 residues. Here the CDR3 reads CASSLQGEGQPQHF. Written as DNA, the CDR3 is TGTGCCAGCAGCCTACAGGGGGAAGGGCAGCCCCAGCATTTT.

The chain combines TRBV5-5 with TRBJ1-2, with TRBD1 matching over 10 bases. The V and J ends lost 2 bases and 8 bases, in that order; junction bases with no gene match: 15. The CDR3 extends over 17 amino acids. CDR1 is SGHKS and CDR2 is YYEKEE in the germline V gene (reference sequence). CDR3 in DNA: TGTGCCAGCAGCTTCTCCGTCTGGGGGACAGGGGAAGGCGGCTACACCTTC. Translation: CASSFSVWGTGEGGYTF.

This clone was observed a few times. The chain couples TRBV30 to TRBJ2-7, with 7 bases identical to TRBD2. Losses at the gene ends were 8 bases for V and 10 bases for J; bases not matched to a gene: 17. There are 13 residues in the CDR3. Looked up from germline, CDR1 is GTSNPN and CDR2 is SVGIG (reference sequence). CDR3 sequence reads: CALQTWGEGHQYF. The CDR3 coding sequence is TGTGCCCTGCAAACCTGGGGGGAGGGTCATCAGTACTTC.

The genes are TRBV27 and TRBJ2-3, with D possibly TRBD1 on 6 matching bases. The V gene's germline CDR1 is MNHEY and CDR2 SMNVEV (reference sequence). The V gene lost 6 bases and the J gene lost 2 bases, with 18 bases spanning the gap. The length of the CDR3 is 16 residues. CDR3 protein: CASRSPFTGHTDTQYF. CDR3 in DNA: TGTGCCAGCAGGTCGCCGTTCACGGGACACACAGATACGCAGTATTTT.

This clone was counted only a few times. This chain joins TRBV7-9 and TRBJ2-1; D may be TRBD1 or TRBD2 (5 bases each). V was cut by 5 bases and J by 8 bases, with 10 bases left in between. Germline assignment: CDR1 SEHNR and CDR2 FQNEAQ (reference sequence). The CDR3 loop spans 12 amino acids. The CDR3, as DNA: TGTGCCAGCAGCCCCCGGGACCATGAGCAGTTCTTC. This encodes CASSPRDHEQFF.

This clone was counted only a few times. V gene TRBV6-4 combines with J gene TRBJ2-1, with 9 bases matching TRBD2. CDR1 is MRHNA, CDR2 SNTAGT, per germline. The CDR3 has 14 amino acids. With 9 bases clipped from V and 7 bases from J, the junction kept 10 bases outside the gene matches. CDR3 nucleotide sequence: TGTGCCAGTAGTACCGGGACTAGCCTTAATGAGCAGTTCTTC. Protein sequence: CASSTGTSLNEQFF.